This T cell receptor beta chain was found in a study of blood T cell repertoires in COVID-19. V was clipped by 10 bases and J by 6 bases, with 19 bases between them. The CDR3 totals 13 residues. Germline V gene data show CDR1 as SGHNT and CDR2 as YYREEE (reference sequence). In the authors' methods: From reference gene primer amplification, estimates of nucleated cell counts were derived. The table came from immunoSEQ multiplex PCR; TCRdb's copy has only in-frame clones and leaves some out. V and J calls and clone size are those listed in that table; D and trimming were worked out from the DNA. The sample includes some 300,000 clones, about 88% of them seen just once.

Material for sequencing was peripheral blood. This chain connects TRBV5-4 to TRBJ1-2; no clear D gene. The receptor's source is a man aged 65-85 years with acute or convalescent COVID-19. CDR3 amino acids: CAGSLQAGDGYTF. In nucleotides, the CDR3 is TGTGCCGGCTCCCTCCAGGCCGGGGATGGCTACACCTTC. Full variable domain (rest looked up from reference TRBV5-4 and TRBJ1-2): ETGVTQSPTHLIKTRGQQVTLRCSSQSGHNTVSWYQQALGQGPQFIFQYYREEENGRGNFPPRFSGLQFPNYSSELNVNALELDDSALYLCAGSLQAGDGYTFGSGTRLTVV.